A single sample gave rise to the 8 T cell receptor beta chains below, sequenced in a study of T cell repertoires in cytomegalovirus infection. TCRdb passed the reads through MiXCR, listing each CDR3 protein once. Of under 800,000 distinct CDR3 sequences in the sample, roughly a quarter were seen once. Sequenced material: CD8+ T cells from PBMCs. Receptors were obtained from a human donor in good health (CMV status not recorded). Some clones in this sample may be carry-over from other donors' samples.

This clonotype occurred many times. This chain links TRBV6-6 with TRBJ2-2, with D perhaps TRBD1 or TRBD2 (5 bases each). The V gene lost 0 bases and the J gene lost 3 bases, with 11 bases spanning the gap. The CDR3 is 16 residues long. Germline lookup yields CDR1 MNHNY and CDR2 SVGAGI (reference sequence). CDR3 region: CASSYSWDHDTGELFF. In DNA form, the CDR3 reads TGTGCCAGCAGTTACTCGTGGGACCACGACACCGGGGAGCTGTTTTTT.

This chain joins TRBV6-2 or TRBV6-3 and TRBJ2-7; D is unclear. The V and J ends lost 7 bases and 2 bases respectively, with 18 bases between them. The germline V gene has CDR1 MNHEY and CDR2 SVGEGT. The CDR3 runs to 15 residues. CDR3 nucleotide sequence: TGTGCCAGCACCTCACTGGGAACCAGTACCTACGAGCAGTACGTC. Its translation is CASTSLGTSTYEQYV.

This clonotype was counted many times. The V and J genes are TRBV7-9 and TRBJ1-5; a weak D match, TRBD1 (5 bases). The CDR3 length is 13 residues. The V and J ends lost 5 bases and 9 bases respectively, with 14 bases between them. Germline assignment: CDR1 SEHNR and CDR2 FQNEAQ (reference sequence). This CDR3 is CASSAGAMGPQHF. In DNA form, the CDR3 reads TGTGCCAGCAGCGCCGGGGCGATGGGGCCCCAGCATTTT.

The rearrangement joins TRBV5-1 to TRBJ1-1; D is undetermined. Trimming cost V 7 bases and J 1 base, with 11 bases left between them. This CDR3 spans 13 amino acids. Per the germline V gene, CDR1 is SGHRS and CDR2 is YFSETQ. This chain's CDR3 is CASGGISNTEAFF. CDR3 DNA: TGCGCCAGCGGTGGAATCTCGAACACTGAAGCTTTCTTT.

The table lists this clonotype with many counts. This chain joins TRBV7-9 and TRBJ1-4; 11 bases match TRBD1. The V gene end was trimmed by 1 base and the J gene end by 5 bases; junction bases not matched to a gene: 3. Germline V gene sequence: CDR1 SEHNR, CDR2 FQNEAQ (reference sequence). The CDR3 extends over 16 amino acids. The CDR3 region has the DNA TGTGCCAGCAGCTTAGAGGACAGGGGGCGAAATGAAAAACTGTTTTTT. Translating gives CASSLEDRGRNEKLFF.

This clonotype came up a few times. The J gene is TRBJ2-2, the V gene TRBV7-9; D gene ambiguous. Germline V gene sequence: CDR1 SEHNR, CDR2 FQNEAQ (reference sequence). There are 13 residues in the CDR3. Trimming left V 5 bases short and J 0 bases short, with 4 bases between. Here the CDR3 reads CASSGSNTGELFF. In nucleotides, the CDR3 is TGTGCCAGCAGCGGATCGAACACCGGGGAGCTGTTTTTT.

V and J are TRBV6-2 or TRBV6-3 and TRBJ2-7, with 9 bases lining up with TRBD1. The V gene's germline CDR1 is MNHEY and CDR2 SVGEGT. The CDR3 consists of 15 residues. This CDR3 is CASSLRDRASFEQYV. For the CDR3, the DNA is TGTGCCAGCAGCCTCCGGGACAGGGCTTCCTTCGAGCAGTACGTC.

This clonotype was counted a few times. The chain has TRBV25-1 and TRBJ2-1, with D perhaps matching TRBD1 (6 bases). V was shortened by 4 bases and J by 10 bases, with 11 bases between the two germline ends. CDR3 length equals 12 residues. The V gene's germline CDR1 is MGHDK and CDR2 SYGVNS. The CDR3: CASSARQGEQFF. CDR3 bases: TGTGCCAGCAGTGCTCGCCAGGGGGAGCAGTTCTTC.